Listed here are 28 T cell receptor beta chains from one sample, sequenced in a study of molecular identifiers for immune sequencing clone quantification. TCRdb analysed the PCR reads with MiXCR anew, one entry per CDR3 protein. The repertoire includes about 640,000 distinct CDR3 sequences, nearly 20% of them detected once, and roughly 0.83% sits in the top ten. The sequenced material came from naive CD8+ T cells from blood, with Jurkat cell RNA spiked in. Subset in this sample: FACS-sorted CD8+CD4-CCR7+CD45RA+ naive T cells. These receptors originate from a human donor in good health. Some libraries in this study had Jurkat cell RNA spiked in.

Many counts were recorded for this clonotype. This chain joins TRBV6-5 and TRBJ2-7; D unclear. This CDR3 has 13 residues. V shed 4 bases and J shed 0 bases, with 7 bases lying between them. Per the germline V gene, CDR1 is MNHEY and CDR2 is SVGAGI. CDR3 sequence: CASSWSDSYEQYF. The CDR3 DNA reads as TGTGCCAGCAGTTGGAGCGACTCCTACGAGCAGTACTTC.

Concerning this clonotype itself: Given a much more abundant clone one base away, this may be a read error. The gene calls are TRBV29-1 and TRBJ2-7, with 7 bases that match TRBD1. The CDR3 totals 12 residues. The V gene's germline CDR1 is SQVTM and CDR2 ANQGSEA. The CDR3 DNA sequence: TGCAGCATCCGGGACAGACCCTACGAGCGGTACTTC. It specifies CSIRDRPYERYF.

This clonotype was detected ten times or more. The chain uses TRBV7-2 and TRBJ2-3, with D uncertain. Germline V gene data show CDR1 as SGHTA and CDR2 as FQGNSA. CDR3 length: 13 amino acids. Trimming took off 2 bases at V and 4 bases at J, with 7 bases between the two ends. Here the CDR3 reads CASSLMSPDTQYF. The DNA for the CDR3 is TGTGCCAGCAGCTTAATGAGCCCAGATACGCAGTATTTT.

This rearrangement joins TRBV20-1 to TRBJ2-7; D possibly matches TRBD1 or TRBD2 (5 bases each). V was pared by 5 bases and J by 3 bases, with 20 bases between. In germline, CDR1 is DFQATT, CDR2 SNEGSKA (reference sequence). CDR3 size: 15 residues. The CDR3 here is CSALRSGTSRYEQYF. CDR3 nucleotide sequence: TGCAGTGCTTTAAGATCCGGGACGTCCCGCTACGAGCAGTACTTC.

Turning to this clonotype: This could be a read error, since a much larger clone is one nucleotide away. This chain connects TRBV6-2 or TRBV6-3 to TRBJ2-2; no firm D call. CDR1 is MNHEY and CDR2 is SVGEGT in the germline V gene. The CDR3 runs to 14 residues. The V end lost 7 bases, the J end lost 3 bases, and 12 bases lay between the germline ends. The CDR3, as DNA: TGTGCCAGCACCGCGGTCACTCACACCGGGGAGCTGTTTTTT. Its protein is CASTAVTHTGELFF.

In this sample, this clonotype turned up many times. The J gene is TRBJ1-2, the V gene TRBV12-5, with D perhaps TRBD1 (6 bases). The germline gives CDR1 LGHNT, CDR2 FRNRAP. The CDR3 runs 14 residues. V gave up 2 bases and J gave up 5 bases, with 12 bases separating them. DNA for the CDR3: TGTGCTAGTGGTTTGTTGGACAGTCATTATGGCTACACCTTC. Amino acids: CASGLLDSHYGYTF.

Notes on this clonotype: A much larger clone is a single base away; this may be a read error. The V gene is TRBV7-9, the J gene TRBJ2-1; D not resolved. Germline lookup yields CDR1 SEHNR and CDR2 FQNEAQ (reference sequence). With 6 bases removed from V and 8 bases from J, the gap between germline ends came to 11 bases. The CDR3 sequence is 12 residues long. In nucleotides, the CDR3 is TGTGCCAGCAGTCCTACCACGTATGAGCAGTTCTTC. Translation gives CASSPTTYEQFF.

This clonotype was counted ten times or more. The DNA of the CDR3 is TGTGCCATCACCCCCGTTCCCTACGAGCAGTACTTC. This codes for CAITPVPYEQYF. This rearrangement joins TRBV10-3 to TRBJ2-7; D remains unclear. CDR3 length: 12 residues. V was shortened by 7 bases and J by 2 bases, with 9 bases between the two germline ends. Germline V gene lookup returns CDR1 ENHRY and CDR2 SYGVKD.

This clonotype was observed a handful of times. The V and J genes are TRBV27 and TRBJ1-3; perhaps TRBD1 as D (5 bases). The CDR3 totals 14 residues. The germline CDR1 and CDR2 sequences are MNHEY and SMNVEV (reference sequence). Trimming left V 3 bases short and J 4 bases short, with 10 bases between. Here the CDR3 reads CASSLQGVGNTIYF. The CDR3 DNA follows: TGTGCCAGCAGTTTGCAAGGGGTCGGAAACACCATATATTTT.

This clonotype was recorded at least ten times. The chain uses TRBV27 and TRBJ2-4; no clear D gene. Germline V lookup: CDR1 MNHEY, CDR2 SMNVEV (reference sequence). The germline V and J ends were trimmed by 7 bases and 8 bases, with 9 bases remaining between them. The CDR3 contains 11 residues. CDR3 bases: TGTGCCAGCATCCTAGGAGACATTCAGTACTTC. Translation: CASILGDIQYF.

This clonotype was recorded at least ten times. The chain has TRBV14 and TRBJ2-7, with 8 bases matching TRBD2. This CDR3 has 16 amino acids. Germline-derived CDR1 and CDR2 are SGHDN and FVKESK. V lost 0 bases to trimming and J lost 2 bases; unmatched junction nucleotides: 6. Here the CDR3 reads CASSQDIAGPAYEQYF. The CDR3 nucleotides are TGTGCCAGCAGCCAAGATATAGCGGGGCCTGCCTACGAGCAGTACTTC.

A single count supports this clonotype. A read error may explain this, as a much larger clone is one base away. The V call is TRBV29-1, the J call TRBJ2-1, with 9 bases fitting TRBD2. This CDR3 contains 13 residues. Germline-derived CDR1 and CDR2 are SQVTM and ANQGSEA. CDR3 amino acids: CSVSAGGRNEEFF. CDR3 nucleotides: TGCAGCGTTTCAGCGGGAGGCAGGAATGAGGAGTTCTTC.

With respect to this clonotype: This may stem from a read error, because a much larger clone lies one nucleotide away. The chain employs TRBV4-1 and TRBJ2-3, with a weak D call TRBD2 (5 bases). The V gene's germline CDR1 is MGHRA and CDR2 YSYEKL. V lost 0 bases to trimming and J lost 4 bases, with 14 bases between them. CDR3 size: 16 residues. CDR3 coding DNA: TGCGCCAGCAGCCAAGAGAACGGGGTGTCTGCAGATACGCAGTATTTT. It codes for CASSQENGVSADTQYF.

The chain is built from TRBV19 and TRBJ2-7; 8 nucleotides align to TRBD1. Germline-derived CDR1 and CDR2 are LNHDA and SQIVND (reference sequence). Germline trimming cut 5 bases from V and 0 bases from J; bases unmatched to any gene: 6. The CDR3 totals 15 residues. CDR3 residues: CASSAGTGDSYEQYF. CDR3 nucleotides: TGTGCCAGTAGTGCCGGGACAGGTGACTCCTACGAGCAGTACTTC.

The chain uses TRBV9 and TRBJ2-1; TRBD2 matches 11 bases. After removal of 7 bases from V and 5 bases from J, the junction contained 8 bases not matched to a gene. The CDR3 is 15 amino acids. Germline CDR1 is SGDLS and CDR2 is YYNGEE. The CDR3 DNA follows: TGTGCCAGCGGACCCAGGGGACTAGCGGACAATGAGCAGTTCTTC. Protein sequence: CASGPRGLADNEQFF.

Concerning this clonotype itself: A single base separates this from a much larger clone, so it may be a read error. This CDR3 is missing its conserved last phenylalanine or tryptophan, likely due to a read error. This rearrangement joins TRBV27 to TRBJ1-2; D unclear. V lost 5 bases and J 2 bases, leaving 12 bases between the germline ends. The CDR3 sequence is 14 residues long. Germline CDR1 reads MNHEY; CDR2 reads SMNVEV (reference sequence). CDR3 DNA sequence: TGTGCCAGCAGTCCCCTAGGCGGGAACTATGGCTACACCTCC. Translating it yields CASSPLGGNYGYTS.

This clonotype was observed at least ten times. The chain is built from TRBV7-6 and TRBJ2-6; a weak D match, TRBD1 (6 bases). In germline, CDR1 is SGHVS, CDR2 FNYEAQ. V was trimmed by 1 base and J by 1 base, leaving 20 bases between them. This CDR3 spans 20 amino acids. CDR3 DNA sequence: TGTGCCAGCAGCTTAGGTTGGGGGCCGCCAGGAGATTCTGGGGCCAACGTCCTGACTTTC. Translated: CASSLGWGPPGDSGANVLTF.

CDR3 in DNA: TGTGCCAGCAGCTACTTAATTACCGGGACCGAAAACACCGGGGAGCTGTTTTTT. It specifies CASSYLITGTENTGELFF. V gene TRBV3-1 combines with J gene TRBJ2-2; the D call may be TRBD1 or TRBD2 (5 bases each). The CDR3 loop spans 18 amino acids. V gave up 5 bases and J gave up 2 bases, with 21 bases separating them. CDR1 and CDR2 from the germline V gene are LGHDT and YNNKEL (reference sequence).

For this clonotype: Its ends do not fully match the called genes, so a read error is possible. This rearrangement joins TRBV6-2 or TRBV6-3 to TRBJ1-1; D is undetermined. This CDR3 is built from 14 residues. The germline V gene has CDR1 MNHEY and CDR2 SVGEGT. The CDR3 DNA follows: TGTGCCGGCAGTTACTCTAGGTTTAGCACTGAAGCTTTCTTT. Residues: CAGSYSRFSTEAFF.

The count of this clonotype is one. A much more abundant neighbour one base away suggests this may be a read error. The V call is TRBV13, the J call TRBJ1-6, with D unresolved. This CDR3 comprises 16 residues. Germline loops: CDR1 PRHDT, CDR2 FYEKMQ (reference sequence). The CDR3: CASSPNGSSYNSPLRF. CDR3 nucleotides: TGTGCCAGCAGCCCTAATGGATCGTCATATAATTCACCCCTCCGCTTT. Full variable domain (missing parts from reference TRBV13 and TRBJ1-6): AAGVIQSPRHLIKEKRETATLKCYPIPRHDTVYWYQQGPGQDPQFLISFYEKMQSDKGSIPDRFSAQQFSDYHSELNMSSLELGDSALYFCASSPNGSSYNSPLRFGNGTRLTVT.

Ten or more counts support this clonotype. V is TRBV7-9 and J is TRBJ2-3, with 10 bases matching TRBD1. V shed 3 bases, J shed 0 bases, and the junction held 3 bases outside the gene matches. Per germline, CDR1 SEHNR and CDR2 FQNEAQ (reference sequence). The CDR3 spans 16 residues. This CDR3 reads CASSLGQGTSTDTQYF. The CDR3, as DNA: TGTGCCAGCAGCTTGGGACAGGGGACTAGCACAGATACGCAGTATTTT.

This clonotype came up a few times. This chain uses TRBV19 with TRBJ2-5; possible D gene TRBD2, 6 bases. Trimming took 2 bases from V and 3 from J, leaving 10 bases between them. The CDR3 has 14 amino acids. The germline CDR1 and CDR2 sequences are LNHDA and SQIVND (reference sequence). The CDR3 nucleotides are TGTGCCAGTAGTATACTGGGCGGGGAAGAGACCCAGTACTTC. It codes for CASSILGGEETQYF.

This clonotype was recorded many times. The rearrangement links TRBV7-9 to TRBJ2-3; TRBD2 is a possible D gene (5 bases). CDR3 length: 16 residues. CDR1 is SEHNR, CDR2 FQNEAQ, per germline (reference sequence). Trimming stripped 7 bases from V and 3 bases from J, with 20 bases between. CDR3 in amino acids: CASNTAVGENTDTQYF. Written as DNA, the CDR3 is TGTGCCAGCAACACTGCAGTCGGGGAAAATACAGATACGCAGTATTTT.

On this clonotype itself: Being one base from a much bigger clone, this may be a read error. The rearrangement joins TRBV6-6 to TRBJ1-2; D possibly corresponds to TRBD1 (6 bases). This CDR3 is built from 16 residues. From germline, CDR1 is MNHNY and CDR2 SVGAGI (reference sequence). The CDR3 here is CASSYDGPGAGYGYAF. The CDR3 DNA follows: TGTGCCAGCAGTTACGACGGTCCAGGGGCGGGGTATGGCTACGCCTTC.

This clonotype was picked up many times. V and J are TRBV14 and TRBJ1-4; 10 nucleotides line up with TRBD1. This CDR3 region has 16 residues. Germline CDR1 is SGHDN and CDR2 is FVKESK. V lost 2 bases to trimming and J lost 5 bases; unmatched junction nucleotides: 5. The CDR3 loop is CASSQLWDRGNEKLFF. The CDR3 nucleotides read TGTGCCAGCAGCCAACTTTGGGACAGGGGAAATGAAAAACTGTTTTTT.

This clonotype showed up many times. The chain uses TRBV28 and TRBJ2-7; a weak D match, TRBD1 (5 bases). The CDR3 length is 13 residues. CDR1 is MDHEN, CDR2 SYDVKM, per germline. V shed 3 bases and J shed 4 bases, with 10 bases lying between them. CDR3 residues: CASSFRVTYEQYF. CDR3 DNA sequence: TGTGCCAGCAGTTTCAGGGTCACGTACGAGCAGTACTTC.

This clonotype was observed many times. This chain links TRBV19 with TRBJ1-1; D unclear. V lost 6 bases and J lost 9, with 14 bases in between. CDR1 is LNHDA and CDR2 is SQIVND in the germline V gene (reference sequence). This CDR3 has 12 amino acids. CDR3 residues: CASSPAGGQAFF. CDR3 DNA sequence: TGTGCCAGTAGCCCGGCGGGCGGCCAAGCTTTCTTT.

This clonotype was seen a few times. CDR3 protein: CASSQPGGQLNEQYF. The CDR3 region has the DNA TGTGCCAGCAGTCAGCCCGGGGGGCAACTAAACGAGCAGTACTTC. The chain recombines TRBV6-2 or TRBV6-3 with TRBJ2-7; D is possibly TRBD2 (7 bases). The V gene's germline CDR1 is MNHEY and CDR2 SVGEGT. The CDR3 length is 15 residues. V lost 5 bases and J lost 5, with 19 bases in between.